This TCR beta chain originates from a study of CD4+ T cells in melanoma. Study findings and constraints: CD8+ T cell, macrophage and B cell function reportedly correlated with neoantigen-specific CD4+ T cells. Neoantigen-specific CD4+ T cells in melanoma reportedly had diverse differentiation states.

The method was immunoSEQ multiplex PCR; TCRdb's version includes in-frame clones alone and lacks a portion of them. The sample has more than 12,000 clones, roughly 88% seen once. Germline loops: CDR1 WSHSY, CDR2 SAAADI. The V and J ends lost 6 bases and 7 bases respectively, with 13 bases between them. CDR3 size: 13 residues. As concerns this clone: Its specificity is unknown.

Sequencing was performed on cells from a culture (not recorded whether cultured in vitro). V gene TRBV10-2 combines with J gene TRBJ2-1; the D gene is possibly TRBD2 (5 bases). This receptor was obtained from a human donor with melanoma. As DNA, the CDR3 is TGCGCCAGCAGCCGGGGTGTAGGGAATGAGCAGTTCTTC. Residues: CASSRGVGNEQFF.